This TCR beta chain was found in a study of shared T cell receptors in the human thymus (dated by TCRdb to about 2021). Study-level background: The study examined how the human thymus generates shared, self-reactive T-cell receptor alpha chains.

CDR1 is given as SGHTS and CDR2 as YDEGEE, both from the germline V gene. Trimming accounts for 4 bases at V and 1 base at J, while the number of junction bases matched to no gene is 4. Including the terminal cysteine and phenylalanine, the CDR3 comprises 14 residues. The only DNA kept is the CDR3, 42 bases in frame from the first base. Worth noting for this clone: It has no known antigen specificity. Qualities for individual bases were not recorded, and no much larger clone is one base off.

Receptors were amplified or captured by the immunoSEQ multiplex PCR assay. TCRdb carries this immuneACCESS record with in-frame sequences only. Its versions omit some clonotypes, under half of them owing to an unresolved V gene in the studies checked, with the rest unexplained. Here the sample has 450,000 to 650,000 clones; 75% to 85% occur a single time. The ten largest account for less than 0.015% of the sample. In addition, the sample was reused for a study of human thymus T cells. As the second study states: The donors were immunologically healthy infants in Finland who had open corrective cardiac surgery for congenital heart defects. Thymus tissue was collected as surgical resects that were removed during corrective cardiac surgery. Biased V and J gene segment usage appeared to be present in both thymic and peripheral blood repertoires. The related research reported highly overlapping thymic TCR repertoires among unrelated individuals. The study described the TCR alpha and beta repertoires in roughly 8 infant thymus samples and a few matching peripheral blood samples. Donor ages ranging from about 7 to 250 days were recorded, and over 5 male and a couple of female infants were included in the cohort. After being mechanically released from the tissue, thymocytes were kept at -70 degrees C in pellets of about 9.5-30 million cells. A QIAsymphony instrument was used to extract genomic DNA from frozen cell pellets. The immunoSEQ multiplex PCR assay was used to amplify the TCRB and TCRAD loci from a standardized amount of quality-controlled genomic DNA. The amplicons covered the V(D)J region and were long enough to include the CDR3 and to identify the V and J genes. Amplicon sequencing was performed on an Illumina platform through the commercial immunoSEQ service. Primer bias and sequencing errors were corrected as previously described, and TCRAD and TCRB were defined on the basis of the IMGT database. Analysis of the repertoires was done with immunoSEQ Analyzer 3.0 and VDJTools and included basic statistics, V/J segment usage, diversity estimates, rarefaction and pairwise overlap. To estimate diversity, the Chao1, ChaoE, Efron-Thisted, Shannon and inverse Simpson indices were applied, and diversity was also estimated on datasets down-sampled to the smallest sample. For repertoire overlap, CDR3 nucleotide sequence, V gene and J gene had to match strictly, and clustering was done by Jaccard-based multidimensional scaling. On average, roughly 810,000 unique TCRB clonotypes were obtained from thymus samples, compared with roughly 89,000 from blood samples.

Sequenced: thymocytes. The chain is made from TRBV5-8 and TRBJ1-1; 7 middle bases align to TRBD1. The receptor was derived from a boy less than two years old with a congenital heart defect. Donor details come from another sample of the same person, matched by shared clones. DNA sequence: TGTGCCAGCAGCCATGGACAGGAGAACACTGAAGCTTTCTTT. Its protein product is CASSHGQENTEAFF.